This T cell receptor beta chain is from a study of post-analysis software for immune sequencing data (dated by TCRdb to 2015 to 2017). In the study overall: Relapsing-remitting, secondary progressive and progressive-relapsing multiple sclerosis were recorded as disease courses, and subtype annotation was lacking for some patients. Patient repertoires were compared against roughly 11 previously published healthy control repertoires from donors aged 6 to 25 years. A subset of samples was prepared in parallel using single-end sample barcoding, then pooled and co-amplified after Illumina adapter ligation. What the study reported, not specific to this receptor: When samples were clustered directly using the F measure, samples prepared in the same batch co-clustered strongly, which prompted a batch-effect correction. Significantly lower normalized Chao1 diversity was found in multiple sclerosis patients than in controls, suggesting substantial peripheral T-cell clonal expansion. The multiple sclerosis patient group was slightly younger than the control group. Significantly higher frequencies in patients than in controls were found for roughly five TRBV segments, including TRBV5-6, TRBV5-1 and TRBV20-1.

There are 13 amino acids in the CDR3, from cysteine to phenylalanine inclusive. Of all the DNA, just the CDR3 is kept, 39 bases in frame from base 1. The germline V gene yields ENHRY for CDR1 and SYGVKD for CDR2. V gives up 3 bases and J gives up 8 bases, and the segment between their germline ends measures 11 bases. To demonstrate the VDJtools post-analysis software, TCR beta repertoires were profiled from the peripheral blood of roughly 14 young patients with multiple sclerosis. Multiple sclerosis patients were children and adolescents aged roughly 6 to 15 years. Regarding this clonotype: The specificity of this receptor is unknown. Base qualities were left out, and no much larger clone turns up one base away.

The receptor library was made with PCR. This sample was sequenced with an Illumina HiSeq 2500. To reduce PCR and sequencing biases, unique molecular identifiers were incorporated into the TCR beta cDNA libraries. Some 500,000 cDNA molecules were obtained per 1 to 10 million input T cells, so each molecule approximated one T cell. Patient libraries were prepared and sequenced with the same protocol used for the earlier healthy control dataset. Within a given batch, samples were prepared together, multiplexed and sequenced on the same HiSeq lane. The original pipeline was this. MIGEC handled the raw barcoded reads, throwing out single-read molecular identifier groups before consensus assembly and CDR3 extraction. Clonotype tables were post-analysed with VDJtools, normalizing diversity by down-sampling all datasets to the smallest sample size. To correct batch-related cross-sample contamination, repertoire overlap clustering matched CDR3 amino acid sequences but not nucleotide sequences. TCRdb applied fastp at Q25 and MiXCR to the public reads, then kept only in-frame beta chains. Rows are combined by CDR3 protein, so each entry shows the most common genes and DNA. The V and J calls were not made by the authors but by TCRdb's processing. The sample yields 650,000 to 850,000 distinct CDR3 sequences; approximately 50% were counted once. Roughly 4.4% of the sample lies in the top ten.

This TCR was sampled from a girl aged 5-17 years with multiple sclerosis. The specimen sequenced was blood. Recombination linked TRBV10-3 to TRBJ2-1, and TRBD2 may be the D gene, going by 5 matching bases. The CDR3 here reads CAISEGLADEQFF. The DNA is TGTGCCATCAGTGAAGGGCTAGCCGATGAGCAGTTCTTC.